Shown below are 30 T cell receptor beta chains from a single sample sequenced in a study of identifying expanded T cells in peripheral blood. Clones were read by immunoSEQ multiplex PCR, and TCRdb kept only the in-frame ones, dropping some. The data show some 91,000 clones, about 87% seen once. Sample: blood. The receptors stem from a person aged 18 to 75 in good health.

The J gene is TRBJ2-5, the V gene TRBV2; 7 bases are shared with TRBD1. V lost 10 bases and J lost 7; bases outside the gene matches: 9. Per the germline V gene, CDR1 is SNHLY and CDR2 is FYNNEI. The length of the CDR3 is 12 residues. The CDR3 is CATAGGSATQYF. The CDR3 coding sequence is TGTGCCACCGCAGGGGGTTCGGCGACCCAGTACTTC.

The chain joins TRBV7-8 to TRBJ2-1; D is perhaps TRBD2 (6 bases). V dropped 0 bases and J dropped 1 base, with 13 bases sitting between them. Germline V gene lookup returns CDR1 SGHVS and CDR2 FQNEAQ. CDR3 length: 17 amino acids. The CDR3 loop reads CASSLARGRSSYNEQFF. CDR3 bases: TGTGCCAGCAGCTTAGCGCGGGGCAGGAGTTCCTACAATGAGCAGTTCTTC.

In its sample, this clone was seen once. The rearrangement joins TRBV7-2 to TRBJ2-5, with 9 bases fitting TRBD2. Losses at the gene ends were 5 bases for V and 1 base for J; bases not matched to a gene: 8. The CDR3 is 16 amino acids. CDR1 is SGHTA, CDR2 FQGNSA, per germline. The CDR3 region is CASSKLGSGSQETQYF. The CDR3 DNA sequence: TGTGCCAGCAGCAAACTCGGTAGCGGGAGCCAAGAGACCCAGTACTTC.

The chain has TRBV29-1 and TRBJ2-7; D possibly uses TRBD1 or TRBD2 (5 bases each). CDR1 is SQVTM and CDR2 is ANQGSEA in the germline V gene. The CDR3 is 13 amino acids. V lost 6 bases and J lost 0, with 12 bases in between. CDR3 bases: TGCAGCGTCTCGGGACGGGGCTCCTACGAGCAGTACTTC. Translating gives CSVSGRGSYEQYF.

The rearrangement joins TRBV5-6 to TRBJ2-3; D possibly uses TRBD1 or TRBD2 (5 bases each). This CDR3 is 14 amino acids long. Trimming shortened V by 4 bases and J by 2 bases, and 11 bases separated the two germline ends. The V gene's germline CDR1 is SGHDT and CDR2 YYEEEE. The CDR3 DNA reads TGTGCCAGCAGCGCCCCGGGGCTCACAGATACGCAGTATTTT. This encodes CASSAPGLTDTQYF.

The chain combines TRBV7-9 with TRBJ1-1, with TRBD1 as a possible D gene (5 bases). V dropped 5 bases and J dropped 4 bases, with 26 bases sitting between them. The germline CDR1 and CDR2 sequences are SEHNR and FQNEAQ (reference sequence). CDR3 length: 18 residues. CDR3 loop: CASSPTKPGTLRGTEAFF. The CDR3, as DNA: TGTGCCAGCAGCCCGACCAAACCCGGGACCCTACGCGGCACTGAAGCTTTCTTT.

The CDR3: CAWSTLADTGELFF. The CDR3 bases are TGTGCCTGGAGTACCCTAGCGGACACCGGGGAGCTGTTTTTT. This chain uses TRBV30 with TRBJ2-2; 7 nucleotides line up with TRBD2. With V trimmed by 2 bases and J by 3 bases, 3 bases remained unmatched. Germline V gives CDR1 GTSNPN, CDR2 SVGIG (reference sequence). This CDR3 is built from 14 residues. Combining the CDR3 with reference TRBV30 and TRBJ2-2 gives the whole variable domain SQTIHQWPATLVQPVGSPLSLECTVEGTSNPNLYWYRQAAGRGLQLLFYSVGIGQISSEVPQNLSASRPQDRQFILSSKKLLLSDSGFYLCAWSTLADTGELFFGEGSRLTVL.

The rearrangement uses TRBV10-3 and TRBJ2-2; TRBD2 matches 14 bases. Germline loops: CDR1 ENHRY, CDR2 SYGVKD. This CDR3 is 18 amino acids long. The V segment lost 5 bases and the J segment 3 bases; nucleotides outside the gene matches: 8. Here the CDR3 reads CAISPTTSGREHTGELFF. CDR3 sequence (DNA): TGTGCCATCAGTCCCACGACTAGCGGGAGGGAGCACACCGGGGAGCTGTTTTTT.

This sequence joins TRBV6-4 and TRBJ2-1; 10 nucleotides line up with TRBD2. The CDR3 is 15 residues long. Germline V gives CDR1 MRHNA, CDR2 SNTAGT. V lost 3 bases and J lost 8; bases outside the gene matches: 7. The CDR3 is CASSETSGNSDEQFF. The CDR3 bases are TGTGCCAGCAGTGAAACTAGCGGGAATTCCGATGAGCAGTTCTTC.

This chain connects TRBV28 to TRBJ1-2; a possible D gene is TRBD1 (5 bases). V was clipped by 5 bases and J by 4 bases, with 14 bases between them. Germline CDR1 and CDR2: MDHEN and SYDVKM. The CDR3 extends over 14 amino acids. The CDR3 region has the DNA TGTGCCAGCAGTCCCCCCGGGGCCGGCTATGGCTACACCTTC. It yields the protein CASSPPGAGYGYTF.

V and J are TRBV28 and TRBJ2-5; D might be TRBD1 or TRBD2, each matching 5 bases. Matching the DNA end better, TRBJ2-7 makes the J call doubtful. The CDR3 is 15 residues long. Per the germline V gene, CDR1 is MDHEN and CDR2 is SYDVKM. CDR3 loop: CASSGAVDGDYEQYF. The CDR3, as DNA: TGTGCCAGCAGTGGGGCGGTGGACGGGGACTACGAGCAGTACTTC.

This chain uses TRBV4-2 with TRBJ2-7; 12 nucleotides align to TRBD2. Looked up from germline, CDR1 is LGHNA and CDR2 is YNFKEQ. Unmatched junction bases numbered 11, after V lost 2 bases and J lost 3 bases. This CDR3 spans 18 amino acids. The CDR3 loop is CASSQRAEGLAGIYEQYF. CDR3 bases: TGTGCCAGCAGCCAAAGGGCAGAAGGACTAGCGGGGATCTACGAGCAGTACTTC.

The CDR3: CASSTRKGYTDTQYF. For the CDR3, the DNA is TGTGCCAGCAGTACACGAAAGGGATACACAGATACGCAGTATTTT. The V and J genes are TRBV28 and TRBJ2-3; D remains ambiguous. V was shortened by 5 bases and J by 2 bases, with 14 bases between the two germline ends. The CDR3 is 15 amino acids. CDR1 and CDR2 (germline): MDHEN, SYDVKM.

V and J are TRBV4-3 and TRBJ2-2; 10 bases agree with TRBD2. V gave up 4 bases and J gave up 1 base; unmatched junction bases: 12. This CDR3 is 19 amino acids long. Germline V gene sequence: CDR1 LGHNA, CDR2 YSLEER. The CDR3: CASSPDRTSGTWNTGELFF. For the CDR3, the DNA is TGCGCCAGCAGCCCCGACCGGACTAGCGGAACCTGGAACACCGGGGAGCTGTTTTTT.

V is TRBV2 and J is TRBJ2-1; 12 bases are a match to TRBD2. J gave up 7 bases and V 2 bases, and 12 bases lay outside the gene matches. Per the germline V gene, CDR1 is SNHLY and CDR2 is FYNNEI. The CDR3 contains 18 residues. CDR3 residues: CASSEKGLAGGPLNEQFF. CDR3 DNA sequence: TGTGCCAGCAGTGAAAAGGGGCTAGCGGGAGGGCCGTTGAATGAGCAGTTCTTC.

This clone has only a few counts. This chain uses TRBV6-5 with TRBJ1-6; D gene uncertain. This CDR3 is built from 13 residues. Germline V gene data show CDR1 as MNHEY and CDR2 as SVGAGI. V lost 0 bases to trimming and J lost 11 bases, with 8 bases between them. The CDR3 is CASSYSGRPPLHF. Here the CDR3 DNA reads TGTGCCAGCAGTTACTCCGGTCGGCCACCCCTCCACTTT.

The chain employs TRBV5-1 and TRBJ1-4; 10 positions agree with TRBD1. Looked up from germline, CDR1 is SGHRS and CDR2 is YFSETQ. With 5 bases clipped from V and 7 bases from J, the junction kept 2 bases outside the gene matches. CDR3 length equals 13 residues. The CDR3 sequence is CASRGQGGEKLFF. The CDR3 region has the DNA TGCGCCAGCAGAGGACAGGGGGGTGAAAAACTGTTTTTT.

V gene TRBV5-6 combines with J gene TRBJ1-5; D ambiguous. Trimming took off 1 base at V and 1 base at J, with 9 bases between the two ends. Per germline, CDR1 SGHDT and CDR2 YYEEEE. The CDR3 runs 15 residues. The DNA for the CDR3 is TGTGCCAGCAGCTTGCAAGGAGGGAGCAATCAGCCCCAGCATTTT. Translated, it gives CASSLQGGSNQPQHF.

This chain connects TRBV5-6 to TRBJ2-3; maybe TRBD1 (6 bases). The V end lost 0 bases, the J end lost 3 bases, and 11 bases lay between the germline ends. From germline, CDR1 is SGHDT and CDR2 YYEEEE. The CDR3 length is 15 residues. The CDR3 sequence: CASSLGQGTTDTQYF. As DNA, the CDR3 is TGTGCCAGCAGCTTGGGGCAGGGGACAACAGATACGCAGTATTTT. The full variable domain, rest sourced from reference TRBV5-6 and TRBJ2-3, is DAGVTQSPTHLIKTRGQQVTLRCSPKSGHDTVSWYQQALGQGPQFIFQYYEEEERQRGNFPDRFSGHQFPNYSSELNVNALLLGDSALYLCASSLGQGTTDTQYFGPGTRLTVL.

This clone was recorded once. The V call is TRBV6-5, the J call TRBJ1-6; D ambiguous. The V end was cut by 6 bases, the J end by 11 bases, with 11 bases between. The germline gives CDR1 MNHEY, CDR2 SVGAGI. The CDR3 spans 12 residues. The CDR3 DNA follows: TGTGCCAGCAGCCCGTCGCGTCCACCCCTCCACTTT. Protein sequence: CASSPSRPPLHF.

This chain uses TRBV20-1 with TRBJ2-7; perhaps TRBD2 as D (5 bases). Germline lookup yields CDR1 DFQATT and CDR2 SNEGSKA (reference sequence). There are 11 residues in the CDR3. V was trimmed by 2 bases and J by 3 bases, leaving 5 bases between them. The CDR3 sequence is CSARSGYEQYF. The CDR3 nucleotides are TGCAGTGCTAGAAGCGGCTACGAGCAGTACTTC.

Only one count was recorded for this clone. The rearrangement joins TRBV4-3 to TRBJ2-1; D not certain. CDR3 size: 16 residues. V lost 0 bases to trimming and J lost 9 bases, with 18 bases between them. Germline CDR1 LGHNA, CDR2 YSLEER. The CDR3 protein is CASSQEITSERFEQFF. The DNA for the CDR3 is TGCGCCAGCAGCCAAGAAATTACGAGCGAGAGATTTGAGCAGTTCTTC.

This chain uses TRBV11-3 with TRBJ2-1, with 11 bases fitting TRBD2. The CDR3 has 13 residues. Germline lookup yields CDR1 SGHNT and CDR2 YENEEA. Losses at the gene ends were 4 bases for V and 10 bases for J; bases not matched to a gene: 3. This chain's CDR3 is CASSSRLAGEQFF. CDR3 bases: TGTGCCAGCAGCTCAAGACTAGCGGGGGAGCAGTTCTTC.

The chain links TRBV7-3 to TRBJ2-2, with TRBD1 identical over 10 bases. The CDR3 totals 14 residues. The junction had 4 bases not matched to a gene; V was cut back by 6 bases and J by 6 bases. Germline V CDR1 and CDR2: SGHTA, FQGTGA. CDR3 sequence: CASRRTGGSGELFF. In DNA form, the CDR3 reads TGTGCCAGCAGAAGGACAGGGGGATCCGGGGAGCTGTTTTTT.

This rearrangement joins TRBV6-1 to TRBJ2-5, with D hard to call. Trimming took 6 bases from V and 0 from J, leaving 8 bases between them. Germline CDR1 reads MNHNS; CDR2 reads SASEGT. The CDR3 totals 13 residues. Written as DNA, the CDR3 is TGTGCCAGCAGGGAACGGAACCAAGAGACCCAGTACTTC. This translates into CASRERNQETQYF.

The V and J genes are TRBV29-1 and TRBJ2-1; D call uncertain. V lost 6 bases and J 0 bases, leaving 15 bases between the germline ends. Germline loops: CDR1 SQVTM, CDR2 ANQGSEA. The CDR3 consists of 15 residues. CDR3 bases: TGCAGCGTCCCCCCCGACCGTAGCTCCTACAATGAGCAGTTCTTC. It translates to CSVPPDRSSYNEQFF.

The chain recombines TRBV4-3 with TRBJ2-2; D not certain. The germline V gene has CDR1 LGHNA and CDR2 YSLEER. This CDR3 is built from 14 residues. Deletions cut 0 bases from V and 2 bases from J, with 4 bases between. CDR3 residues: CASSQDRNTGELFF. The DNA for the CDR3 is TGCGCCAGCAGCCAAGACCGCAACACCGGGGAGCTGTTTTTT.

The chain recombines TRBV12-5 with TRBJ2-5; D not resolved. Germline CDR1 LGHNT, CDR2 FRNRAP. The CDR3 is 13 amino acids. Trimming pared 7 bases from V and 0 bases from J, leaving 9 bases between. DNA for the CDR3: TGTGCTAGTGCAACTCCGTACCAAGAGACCCAGTACTTC. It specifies CASATPYQETQYF. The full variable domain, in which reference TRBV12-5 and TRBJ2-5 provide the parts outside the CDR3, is DARVTQTPRHKVTEMGQEVTMRCQPILGHNTVFWYRQTMMQGLELLAYFRNRAPLDDSGMPKDRFSAEMPDATLATLKIQPSEPRDSAVYFCASATPYQETQYFGPGTRLLVL.

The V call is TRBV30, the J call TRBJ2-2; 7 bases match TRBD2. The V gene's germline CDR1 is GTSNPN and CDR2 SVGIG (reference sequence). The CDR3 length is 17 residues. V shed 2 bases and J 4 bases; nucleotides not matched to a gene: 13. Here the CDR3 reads CAWSTGGEGSRTGELFF. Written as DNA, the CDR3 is TGTGCCTGGAGTACGGGGGGTGAAGGAAGTCGCACCGGGGAGCTGTTTTTT.

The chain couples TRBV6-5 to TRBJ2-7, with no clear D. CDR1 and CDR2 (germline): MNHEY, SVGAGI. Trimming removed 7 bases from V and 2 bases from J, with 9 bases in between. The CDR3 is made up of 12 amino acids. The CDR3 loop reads CASTGVPYEQYF. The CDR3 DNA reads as TGTGCCAGCACAGGAGTCCCCTACGAGCAGTACTTC.